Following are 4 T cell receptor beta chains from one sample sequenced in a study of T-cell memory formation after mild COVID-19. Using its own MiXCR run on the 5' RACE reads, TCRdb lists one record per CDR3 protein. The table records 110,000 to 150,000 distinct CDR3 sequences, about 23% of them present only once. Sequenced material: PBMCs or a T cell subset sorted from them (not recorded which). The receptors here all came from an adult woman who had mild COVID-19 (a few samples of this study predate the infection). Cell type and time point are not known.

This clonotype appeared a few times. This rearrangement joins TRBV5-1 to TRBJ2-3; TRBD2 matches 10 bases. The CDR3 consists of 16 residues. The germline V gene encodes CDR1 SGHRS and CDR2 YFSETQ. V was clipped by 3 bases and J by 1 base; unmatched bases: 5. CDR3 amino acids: CASSSIAGGRTDTQYF. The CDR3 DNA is TGCGCCAGCAGCTCAATAGCGGGGGGCCGCACAGATACGCAGTATTTT.

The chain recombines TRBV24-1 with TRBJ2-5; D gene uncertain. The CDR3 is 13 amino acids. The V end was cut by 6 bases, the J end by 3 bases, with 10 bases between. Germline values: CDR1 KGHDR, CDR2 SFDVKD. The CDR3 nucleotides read TGTGCCACCAGTCTTAACTTAGAAGAGACCCAGTACTTC. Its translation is CATSLNLEETQYF.

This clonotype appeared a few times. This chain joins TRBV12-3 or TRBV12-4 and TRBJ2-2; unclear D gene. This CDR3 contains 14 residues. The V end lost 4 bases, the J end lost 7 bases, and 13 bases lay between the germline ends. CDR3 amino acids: CASSSRPSIGELFF. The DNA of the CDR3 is TGTGCCAGCAGTTCACGCCCTAGTATCGGGGAGCTGTTTTTT.

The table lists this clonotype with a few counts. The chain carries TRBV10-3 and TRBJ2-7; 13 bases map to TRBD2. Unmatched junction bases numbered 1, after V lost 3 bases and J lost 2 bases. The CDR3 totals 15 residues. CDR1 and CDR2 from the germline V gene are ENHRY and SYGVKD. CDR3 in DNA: TGTGCCATCAGTGATGGACTAGCGGGAGCCTACGAGCAGTACTTC. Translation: CAISDGLAGAYEQYF.